The present T cell receptor beta chain was sequenced within a study of blood T cell repertoires in COVID-19. At the level of the study: Acute and convalescent COVID-19 samples came from the United States, Italy and Spain.

Clones were sequenced by immunoSEQ multiplex PCR, and TCRdb holds only the in-frame ones, with some missing. The repertoire includes about 230,000 clones, roughly 89% of them detected once, and less than 4% sits in the top ten. The CDR3 has 14 residues. With V trimmed by 3 bases and J by 7 bases, 3 bases remained unmatched. Per the germline V gene, CDR1 is MNHEY and CDR2 is SMNVEV (reference sequence). Recruitment covered about two dozen US areas and drew participants whose ages spanned roughly 18 to 100 years. The origin of this receptor is a woman aged 25 to 45 with acute COVID-19. Specimen: PBMCs or T cells enriched from blood (not recorded which). The gene calls are TRBV27 and TRBJ1-6; TRBD1 matches at 7 bases. In DNA, the CDR3 is TGTGCCAGCAGTTTCCGGGACAGCAATTCACCCCTCCACTTT. Its translation: CASSFRDSNSPLHF.